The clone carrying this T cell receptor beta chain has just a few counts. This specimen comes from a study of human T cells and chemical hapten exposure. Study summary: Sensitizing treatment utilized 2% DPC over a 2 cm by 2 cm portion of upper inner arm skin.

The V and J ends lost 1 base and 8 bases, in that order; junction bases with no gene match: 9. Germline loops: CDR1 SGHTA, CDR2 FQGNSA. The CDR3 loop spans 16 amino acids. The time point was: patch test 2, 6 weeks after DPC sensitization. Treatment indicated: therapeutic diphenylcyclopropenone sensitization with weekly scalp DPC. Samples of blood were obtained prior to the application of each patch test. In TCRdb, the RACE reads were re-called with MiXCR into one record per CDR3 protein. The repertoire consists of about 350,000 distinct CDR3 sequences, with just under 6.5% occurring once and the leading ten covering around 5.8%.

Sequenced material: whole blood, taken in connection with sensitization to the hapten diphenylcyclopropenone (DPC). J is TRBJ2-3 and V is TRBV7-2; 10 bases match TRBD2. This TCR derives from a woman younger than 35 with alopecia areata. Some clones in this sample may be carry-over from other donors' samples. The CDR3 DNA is TGTGCCAGCAGCTTAGTACTAGCGGGGTGGATGGGTACGCAGTATTTT. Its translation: CASSLVLAGWMGTQYF.